This T cell receptor (beta chain) appears in the sequencing data of a study of a mutant IDH1 vaccine in newly diagnosed glioma. Using immunoSEQ multiplex PCR, the repertoire was profiled, and TCRdb retains in-frame clones only, with some absent. Here the sample spans around 50,000 clones, around 84% being singletons. Notes on this clone: Its antigen is as yet unknown.

The J segment lost 3 bases and the V segment lost 5 bases, leaving 3 bases of the junction unmatched. The CDR3 has 13 residues. Germline CDR1 SEHNR, CDR2 FQNEAQ (reference sequence). This sample's time point: week 35, safety follow-up. A 20-mer mutant IDH1 peptide at 300 ug was injected subcutaneously with topical imiquimod. V usage is TRBV7-9 and J usage is TRBJ2-7, with 8 bases identical to TRBD1. The sequence was collected from a woman between 18 and 29 years old with glioma. The sequencing here drew on PBMCs, taken from a glioma patient whose treatment included an IDH1 peptide vaccine. CDR3 protein: CASSPGQGYEQYF. The CDR3 bases are TGTGCCAGCAGCCCAGGACAGGGCTACGAGCAGTACTTC.